This is a list of T cell receptor beta chains from one sample in a study of T cells in localized non-small cell lung cancer. The method was immunoSEQ multiplex PCR; TCRdb's version includes in-frame clones alone and lacks a portion of them. Here the sample spans roughly 61,000 clones, approximately 80% being singletons. Here the sequenced sample was PBMCs, taken before any cancer treatment. These receptors were collected from a man aged 40 to 75 with stage II lung adenocarcinoma. Each CDR3 is given with its conserved first and last residue. The D gene is left open where the match is weak. Where a row states a size, it is once, few, many or the class of an expanded clone; other rows omit it.

cdr3_aa	cdr3_nt	d_call	v_call	j_call	clone_size	cdr3_length
CASSIRREWVPGELFF	TGTGCCAGTAGCATACGACGGGAGTGGGTTCCCGGGGAGCTGTTTTTT	-	TRBV19	TRBJ2-2	-	16
CATSDTDTQYF	TGTGCCACCTCCGACACAGATACGCAGTATTTT	-	TRBV15	TRBJ2-3	-	11
CASSLGTGTTYNEQFF	TGTGCTAGCAGCTTAGGGACAGGTACGACCTACAATGAGCAGTTCTTC	TRBD1	TRBV7-7	TRBJ2-1	-	16
CAWRSAGNQPQHF	TGTGCCTGGAGAAGTGCCGGCAATCAGCCCCAGCATTTT	-	TRBV30	TRBJ1-5	-	13
CASSLRQGARTEAFF	TGTGCCAGCTCACTCCGACAGGGGGCAAGGACTGAAGCTTTCTTT	TRBD1	TRBV18	TRBJ1-1	-	15
CAISAAGGEVMNTEAFF	TGTGCCATCAGTGCCGCAGGGGGCGAAGTTATGAACACTGAAGCTTTCTTT	TRBD1	TRBV10-3	TRBJ1-1	-	17
CASGLGRVSGNTIYF	TGTGCTAGTGGTTTAGGCCGTGTCTCTGGAAACACCATATATTTT	-	TRBV12-5	TRBJ1-3	once	15
CASSLGGSGNTIYF	TGTGCCAGCAGCTTAGGAGGTAGTGGAAACACCATATATTTT	-	TRBV7-2	TRBJ1-3	-	14
CASSDRSSGNTIYF	TGTGCCAGCAGCGACAGAAGCTCTGGAAACACCATATATTTT	-	TRBV6-1	TRBJ1-3	-	14
CASSFHGLAGGRYEQYF	TGTGCCAGCAGCTTTCACGGACTAGCGGGAGGGCGGTACGAGCAGTACTTC	TRBD2	TRBV7-2	TRBJ2-7	-	17
CASLAAPNQPQHF	TGTGCCAGCTTGGCGGCCCCCAATCAGCCCCAGCATTTT	-	TRBV18	TRBJ1-5	few	13
CASSSFQTSGSSYEQYF	TGTGCCAGCAGCTCCTTCCAGACTAGCGGGAGCTCCTACGAGCAGTACTTC	TRBD2	TRBV5-5	TRBJ2-7	-	17
CASSPGPNYGYTF	TGTGCCAGCTCACCGGGCCCAAACTATGGCTACACCTTC	-	TRBV18	TRBJ1-2	-	13
CASTPGPGSYTF	TGTGCCAGCACCCCCGGTCCCGGGAGCTACACCTTC	-	TRBV6-6	TRBJ1-2	-	12
CASSTGTAGGYTDTQYF	TGTGCCAGCAGCACCGGGACAGCCGGGGGTTACACAGATACGCAGTATTTT	-	TRBV7-8	TRBJ2-3	-	17
CASSQAVDTAYEQYF	TGTGCCAGCAGCCAAGCCGTGGACACGGCCTACGAGCAGTACTTC	-	TRBV4-2	TRBJ2-7	-	15
CASSWDSTGELFF	TGTGCCAGCAGCTGGGACAGTACCGGGGAGCTGTTTTTT	TRBD1	TRBV7-3	TRBJ2-2	-	13
CASSPVEGRGLEQFF	TGTGCCAGCAGCCCAGTGGAGGGAAGAGGACTGGAGCAGTTCTTC	-	TRBV14	TRBJ2-1	-	15
CASSEQPKGTEAFF	TGTGCCAGCAGTGAACAGCCTAAGGGCACTGAAGCTTTCTTT	-	TRBV6-4	TRBJ1-1	-	14
CAVMLRGRNSGNTIYF	TGTGCCGTTATGCTTAGAGGACGGAACTCTGGAAACACCATATATTTT	-	TRBV2	TRBJ1-3	-	16
CSVLGREGTDTQYF	TGCAGCGTTTTAGGGCGGGAGGGCACAGATACGCAGTATTTT	TRBD2	TRBV29-1	TRBJ2-3	-	14
CASSGTGITEAFF	TGTGCCAGCAGTGGGACAGGGATCACTGAAGCTTTCTTT	TRBD1	TRBV25-1	TRBJ1-1	few	13
CASSLIYYNEQFF	TGTGCCAGCAGCTTAATCTACTACAATGAGCAGTTCTTC	-	TRBV7-2	TRBJ2-1	-	13
CASSRTGGGETQYF	TGTGCCAGCAGCCGGACAGGGGGTGGAGAGACCCAGTACTTC	TRBD1	TRBV7-3	TRBJ2-5	once	14
CASSPFRGSGRVYEQYF	TGTGCCAGCAGCCCATTCCGGGGTAGCGGGAGAGTCTACGAGCAGTACTTC	TRBD2	TRBV5-4	TRBJ2-7	-	17
CASSLEGSQMNTEAFF	TGCGCCAGCAGCTTGGAGGGCAGCCAAATGAACACTGAAGCTTTCTTT	-	TRBV5-1	TRBJ1-1	-	16
CASSLLQGTGNTIYF	TGTGCCAGCAGCCTTTTACAGGGAACTGGAAACACCATATATTTT	-	TRBV7-6	TRBJ1-3	few	15
CAISDWQGMGNEQFF	TGTGCCATCAGTGATTGGCAGGGGATGGGCAATGAGCAGTTCTTC	-	TRBV10-3	TRBJ2-1	-	15
CASSLDPGSGNTIYF	TGTGCCAGCAGCTTAGATCCAGGTTCTGGAAACACCATATATTTT	-	TRBV11-2	TRBJ1-3	-	15
CASSYETGSNEKLFF	TGTGCCAGCAGTTACGAGACAGGGTCTAATGAAAAACTGTTTTTT	TRBD1	TRBV6-5	TRBJ1-4	few	15
CASYSDREDEKLFF	TGTGCCAGCTACTCTGACAGGGAGGATGAAAAACTGTTTTTT	TRBD1	TRBV27	TRBJ1-4	-	14
CASSFSPGTGGTQYF	TGTGCCAGCAGCTTTAGCCCCGGGACGGGAGGGACCCAGTACTTC	TRBD2	TRBV11-1	TRBJ2-5	-	15
CASSFYRDTQYF	TGTGCCAGCAGCTTCTACCGGGATACCCAGTATTTT	-	TRBV7-3	TRBJ2-3	-	12
CASSYGVAGANVLTF	TGTGCCAGCAGTTACGGGGTAGCCGGGGCCAACGTCCTGACTTTC	-	TRBV6-5	TRBJ2-6	-	15
CASIDRGGGELFF	TGTGCCAGCATCGACAGGGGCGGGGGGGAGCTGTTTTTT	TRBD1	TRBV6-6	TRBJ2-2	-	13